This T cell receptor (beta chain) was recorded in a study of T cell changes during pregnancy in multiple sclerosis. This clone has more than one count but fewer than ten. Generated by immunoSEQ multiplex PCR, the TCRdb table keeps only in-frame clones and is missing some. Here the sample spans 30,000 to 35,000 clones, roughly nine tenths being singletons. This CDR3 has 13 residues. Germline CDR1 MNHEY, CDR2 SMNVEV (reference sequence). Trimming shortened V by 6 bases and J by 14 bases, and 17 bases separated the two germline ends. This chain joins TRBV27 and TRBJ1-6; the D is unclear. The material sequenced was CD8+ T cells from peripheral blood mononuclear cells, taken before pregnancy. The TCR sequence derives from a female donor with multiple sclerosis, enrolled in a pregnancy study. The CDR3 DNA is TGTGCCAGCAGCCGGGTCCTACGATTCACCCTCCACTTT. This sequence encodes CASSRVLRFTLHF.